Following are 27 T cell receptor beta chains from one sample sequenced in a study of T cells in Graves' hyperthyroidism and ophthalmopathy. RNA transcripts gave rise to amplified TCR beta CDR3 regions. The TCR CDR3 was amplified in a first-round RT-PCR using the HTBI primer set. One entry per CDR3 protein, called by TCRdb with MiXCR from the multiplex PCR reads. The table lists about 380,000 distinct CDR3 sequences, 18% of them singletons. The sequenced sample was blood. All receptors come from a man aged 18 to 30 with Graves' ophthalmopathy.

There are many counts of this clonotype. The chain joins TRBV2 to TRBJ2-2; TRBD1 matches 9 bases. CDR1 and CDR2 (germline): SNHLY, FYNNEI. Trimming cost V 8 bases and J 6 bases; bases outside gene matches: 7. CDR3 length: 14 residues. Here the CDR3 DNA reads TGTGCCAGCGGACAGGGGAGGTCCGCCGGGGAGCTGTTTTTT. It is translated as CASGQGRSAGELFF.

This clonotype showed up many times. Here the CDR3 reads CASSRELMNTEAFF. The CDR3 DNA reads as TGTGCCAGCAGCCGTGAACTGATGAACACTGAAGCTTTCTTT. The chain couples TRBV3-1 to TRBJ1-1; D remains unclear. The CDR3 extends over 14 amino acids. Germline lookup yields CDR1 LGHDT and CDR2 YNNKEL (reference sequence). Trimming left V 4 bases short and J 0 bases short, with 9 bases between.

V is TRBV19 and J is TRBJ1-5; D might be TRBD1 (5 bases). Germline lookup yields CDR1 LNHDA and CDR2 SQIVND (reference sequence). V lost 4 bases and J 2 bases, leaving 12 bases between the germline ends. The CDR3 runs to 15 residues. CDR3 DNA sequence: TGTGCCAGTAGTAACTGGGACGCCCGCAATCAGCCCCAGCATTTT. Translation gives CASSNWDARNQPQHF.

This clonotype was recorded many times. The chain employs TRBV10-3 and TRBJ2-5, with D perhaps given as TRBD1 or TRBD2 (5 bases each). The V end was cut by 3 bases, the J end by 5 bases, with 19 bases between. The CDR3 covers 16 residues. Germline assignment: CDR1 ENHRY and CDR2 SYGVKD. CDR3 nucleotide sequence: TGTGCCATCAGTGACGGCCAGGGAGCCTCTCGGGAGACCCAGTACTTC. Translating gives CAISDGQGASRETQYF.

V and J are TRBV2 and TRBJ2-5; 10 nucleotides align to TRBD2. CDR1 and CDR2 (germline): SNHLY, FYNNEI. CDR3 length equals 14 residues. V lost 8 bases, J lost 4 bases, and 7 bases stayed unmatched. The CDR3 DNA reads TGTGCCAGCGAACCTAGCGGGGGCCGAGAGACCCAGTACTTC. Translated, it gives CASEPSGGRETQYF.

The chain employs TRBV24-1 and TRBJ1-5; D is unresolved. Germline-derived CDR1 and CDR2 are KGHDR and SFDVKD. V was cut by 0 bases and J by 5 bases, with 4 bases left in between. The length of the CDR3 is 13 residues. Written as DNA, the CDR3 is TGTGCCACCAGTGATTTGACAGATCAGCCCCAGCATTTT. Translated, it gives CATSDLTDQPQHF.

This sequence joins TRBV30 and TRBJ1-2; a possible D gene is TRBD1 (5 bases). Germline values: CDR1 GTSNPN, CDR2 SVGIG (reference sequence). Trimming shortened V by 4 bases and J by 1 base, and 22 bases separated the two germline ends. The CDR3 consists of 17 residues. The DNA of the CDR3 is TGTGCCTGGAAAGCATGGGACTTAAAAAACAGTAACTATGGCTACACCTTC. Protein product: CAWKAWDLKNSNYGYTF.

This clonotype was observed at least ten times. V and J are TRBV2 and TRBJ2-5, with D possibly TRBD2 on 5 matching bases. Germline V gene lookup returns CDR1 SNHLY and CDR2 FYNNEI. This CDR3 contains 15 residues. Trimming took 8 bases from V and 2 from J, leaving 18 bases between them. The CDR3 DNA sequence: TGTGCCAGCCTTAACCAGGAGGCCCCACAAGAGACCCAGTACTTC. Its translation: CASLNQEAPQETQYF.

This clonotype was recorded a few times. V usage is TRBV20-1 and J usage is TRBJ2-5; D unresolved. The CDR3 sequence is 14 residues long. V lost 6 bases and J lost 0, with 14 bases in between. Germline V gene data show CDR1 as DFQATT and CDR2 as SNEGSKA (reference sequence). The CDR3 region is CSAAPLAHQETQYF. As DNA, the CDR3 is TGCAGTGCCGCCCCGCTGGCTCACCAAGAGACCCAGTACTTC.

The J gene is TRBJ1-2, the V gene TRBV12-3 or TRBV12-4; TRBD1 matches 11 bases. The CDR3 runs 17 residues. V dropped 2 bases and J dropped 3; count of bases not matched to a gene: 8. The chain's CDR3 is CASSLYPRDRGDYGYTF. The CDR3 nucleotides read TGTGCCAGCAGTTTATACCCCCGGGACAGGGGGGACTATGGCTACACCTTC.

This clonotype was seen many times. The chain uses TRBV28 and TRBJ1-5; D not certain. CDR3 length: 14 residues. Germline loops: CDR1 MDHEN, CDR2 SYDVKM. Trimming cost V 3 bases and J 0 bases, with 6 bases left between them. The CDR3 nucleotides are TGTGCCAGCAGTTTGCCAAATAGCAATCAGCCCCAGCATTTT. As protein: CASSLPNSNQPQHF. Supplemented by reference TRBV28 and TRBJ1-5, the full variable domain reads DVKVTQSSRYLVKRTGEKVFLECVQDMDHENMFWYRQDPGLGLRLIYFSYDVKMKEKGDIPEGYSVSREKKERFSLILESASTNQTSMYLCASSLPNSNQPQHFGDGTRLSIL.

In this sample, this clonotype turned up a few times. V gene TRBV2 combines with J gene TRBJ1-2, with D uncertain. This CDR3 has 16 residues. The germline V gene has CDR1 SNHLY and CDR2 FYNNEI. Trimming took 5 bases from V and 3 from J, leaving 19 bases between them. Here the CDR3 DNA reads TGTGCCAGCAGTAAAGGACGGGTAGTAACTGACTATGGCTACACCTTC. It translates to CASSKGRVVTDYGYTF.

This clonotype was detected a few times. The chain combines TRBV3-1 with TRBJ2-2; tentative D call: TRBD1 (6 bases). With 1 base removed from V and 4 bases from J, the gap between germline ends came to 10 bases. Germline CDR1 is LGHDT and CDR2 is YNNKEL (reference sequence). The CDR3 loop spans 15 amino acids. In DNA form, the CDR3 reads TGTGCCAGCAGCCAAGTCAGGGGCGGCACCGGGGAGCTGTTTTTT. It translates to CASSQVRGGTGELFF.

For the CDR3, the DNA is TGTGCCAGCAGCGTAGCTAGCCAGCTTGTAGGGGATACGCAGTATTTT. Amino acids: CASSVASQLVGDTQYF. The J gene is TRBJ2-3, the V gene TRBV9, with D possibly TRBD2 on 5 matching bases. This CDR3 comprises 16 residues. CDR1 is SGDLS and CDR2 is YYNGEE in the germline V gene. V was cut by 0 bases and J by 6 bases, with 17 bases left in between.

This clonotype was recorded at least ten times. V and J are TRBV10-3 and TRBJ1-5; 8 positions match TRBD1. CDR1 is ENHRY and CDR2 is SYGVKD in the germline V gene. This CDR3 spans 14 amino acids. Trimming removed 0 bases from V and 7 bases from J; junction bases left unmatched: 2. In DNA form, the CDR3 reads TGTGCCATCAGTGAGTCTGACAGGGGACAGCCCCAGCATTTT. Translating it yields CAISESDRGQPQHF.

The chain uses TRBV5-1 and TRBJ2-1; D call uncertain. CDR3 length equals 13 residues. Germline V gene lookup returns CDR1 SGHRS and CDR2 YFSETQ. The germline V and J ends were trimmed by 2 bases and 10 bases, with 13 bases remaining between them. The CDR3 sequence is CASSLPGKVEQFF. DNA of the CDR3: TGCGCCAGCAGCTTACCAGGAAAGGTGGAGCAGTTCTTC.

Ten or more counts support this clonotype. The chain couples TRBV20-1 to TRBJ1-2; D uncertain. The germline V gene has CDR1 DFQATT and CDR2 SNEGSKA (reference sequence). The CDR3 covers 14 residues. V was shortened by 7 bases and J by 8 bases, with 23 bases between the two germline ends. The CDR3: CSVRKSSAVEGYTF. The DNA for the CDR3 is TGCAGTGTCAGGAAATCGTCGGCAGTAGAAGGCTACACCTTC.

This clonotype was recorded at least ten times. The chain combines TRBV10-3 with TRBJ2-7; D possibly matches TRBD1 or TRBD2 (5 bases each). This CDR3 has 15 amino acids. From germline, CDR1 is ENHRY and CDR2 SYGVKD. V lost 2 bases to trimming and J lost 7 bases, with 18 bases between them. The CDR3 protein is CAISEPAGTLREQYF. The CDR3 nucleotides read TGTGCCATCAGTGAGCCGGCAGGGACCCTAAGAGAGCAGTACTTC.

Many counts were recorded for this clonotype. The CDR3 loop is CASSGDTRDSGTQYF. DNA for the CDR3: TGTGCCAGCAGCGGGGACACACGAGACTCCGGGACCCAGTACTTC. The V gene is TRBV6-1, the J gene TRBJ2-5; TRBD1 might be the D (6 bases). The V gene's germline CDR1 is MNHNS and CDR2 SASEGT. The V and J ends lost 6 bases and 7 bases respectively, with 21 bases between them. The CDR3 is 15 amino acids.

This clonotype was counted only a few times. In DNA, the CDR3 is TGCAGTGCTAATGACCCTACAGGGGGTTCCCCCGCTGAAGCTTTCTTT. Translation gives CSANDPTGGSPAEAFF. The J gene is TRBJ1-1, the V gene TRBV20-1, with 8 positions matching TRBD1. CDR3 length: 16 amino acids. Germline V gene lookup returns CDR1 DFQATT and CDR2 SNEGSKA (reference sequence). With 4 bases clipped from V and 6 bases from J, the junction kept 16 bases outside the gene matches.

The chain employs TRBV15 and TRBJ1-5, with D perhaps TRBD1 (6 bases). V lost 5 bases, J lost 2 bases, and 13 bases lay in between. This CDR3 contains 15 residues. CDR1 and CDR2 from the germline V gene are LNHNV and YYDKDF (reference sequence). This CDR3 is CATSGTGFGNQPQHF. The CDR3 coding sequence is TGTGCCACCAGCGGCACAGGGTTTGGCAATCAGCCCCAGCATTTT.

The CDR3 loop reads CASSPYGGADEQYF. The CDR3, as DNA: TGTGCCAGCAGCCCCTACGGGGGCGCGGACGAGCAGTACTTC. The chain is built from TRBV7-8 and TRBJ2-7; D possibly uses TRBD1 or TRBD2 (6 bases each). The V gene lost 5 bases and the J gene lost 5 bases, with 16 bases spanning the gap. This CDR3 is built from 14 residues. CDR1 SGHVS and CDR2 FQNEAQ come from the germline V gene. The full variable domain, completed using reference TRBV7-8 and TRBJ2-7, is GAGVSQSPRYKVAKRGQDVALRCDPISGHVSLFWYQQALGQGPEFLTYFQNEAQLDKSGLPSDRFFAERPEGSVSTLKIQRTQQEDSAVYLCASSPYGGADEQYFGPGTRLTVT.

The chain carries TRBV19 and TRBJ2-2; 7 nucleotides line up with TRBD1. The CDR3 runs 14 residues. The germline V gene has CDR1 LNHDA and CDR2 SQIVND (reference sequence). V lost 4 bases and J lost 6; bases outside the gene matches: 5. The CDR3 region has the DNA TGTGCCAGTAGTAGGGACAGAGGAGCCGGGGAGCTGTTTTTT. Residues: CASSRDRGAGELFF.

This clonotype was observed many times. V gene TRBV28 combines with J gene TRBJ1-1; D is undetermined. The CDR3 is 14 amino acids. Trimming shortened V by 2 bases and J by 2 bases, and 9 bases separated the two germline ends. Looked up from germline, CDR1 is MDHEN and CDR2 is SYDVKM. The CDR3 DNA is TGTGCCAGCAGTTTAGTGGCAAGAAACACTGAAGCTTTCTTT. Amino acid sequence: CASSLVARNTEAFF.

This clonotype was observed a few times. The junction departs from germline at one end; a sequencing error may be responsible. The chain joins TRBV6-6 to TRBJ2-3; no definite D call. This CDR3 has 16 residues. CDR1 is MNHNY and CDR2 is SVGAGI in the germline V gene (reference sequence). CDR3 protein: CASSDSSAKEADTQYF. In DNA form, the CDR3 reads TGTGCCAGCAGTGACTCGAGTGCCAAGGAAGCAGATACGCAGTATTTT.

This clonotype was seen at least ten times. The gene calls are TRBV5-5 and TRBJ2-1; 9 bases are a match to TRBD1. Trimming took 4 bases from V and 4 from J; bases not matched to a gene: 6. The CDR3 has 15 residues. CDR1 and CDR2 from the germline V gene are SGHKS and YYEKEE (reference sequence). The CDR3 DNA sequence: TGTGCCAGCAGCCTACGGGACAGGGTATACAATGAGCAGTTCTTC. Translated, it gives CASSLRDRVYNEQFF.

The chain carries TRBV18 and TRBJ1-4, with TRBD1 as a possible D gene (5 bases). V lost 1 base and J 2 bases, leaving 11 bases between the germline ends. Germline V gene sequence: CDR1 KGHSH, CDR2 LQKENI. This CDR3 is 16 amino acids long. This CDR3 is CASSPLAGPTNEKLFF. CDR3 DNA: TGTGCCAGCTCACCACTTGCGGGGCCGACTAATGAAAAACTGTTTTTT. The variable domain in full, completed from reference TRBV18 and TRBJ1-4, reads NAGVMQNPRHLVRRRGQEARLRCSPMKGHSHVYWYRQLPEEGLKFMVYLQKENIIDESGMPKERFSAEFPKEGPSILRIQQVVRGDSAAYFCASSPLAGPTNEKLFFGSGTQLSVL.